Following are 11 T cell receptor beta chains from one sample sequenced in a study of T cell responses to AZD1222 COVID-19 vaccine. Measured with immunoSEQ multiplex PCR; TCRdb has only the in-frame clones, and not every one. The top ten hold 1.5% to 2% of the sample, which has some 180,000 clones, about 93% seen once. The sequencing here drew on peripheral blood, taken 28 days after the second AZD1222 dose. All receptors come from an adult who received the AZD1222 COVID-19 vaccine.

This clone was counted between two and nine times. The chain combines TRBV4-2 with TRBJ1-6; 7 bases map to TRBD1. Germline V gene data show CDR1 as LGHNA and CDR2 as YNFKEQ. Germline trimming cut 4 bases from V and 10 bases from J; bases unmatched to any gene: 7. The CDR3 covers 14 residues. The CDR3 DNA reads TGTGCCAGCAGCCCTGGACAGGATGAGTCACCCCTCCACTTT. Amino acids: CASSPGQDESPLHF.

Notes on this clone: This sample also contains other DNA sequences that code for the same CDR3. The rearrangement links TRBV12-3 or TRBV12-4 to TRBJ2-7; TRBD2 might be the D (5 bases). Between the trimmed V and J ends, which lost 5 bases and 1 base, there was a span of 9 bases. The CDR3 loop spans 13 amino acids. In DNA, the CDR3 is TGTGCCAGCAGTCTTGGACTGTCCTACGAGCAGTACTTC. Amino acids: CASSLGLSYEQYF.

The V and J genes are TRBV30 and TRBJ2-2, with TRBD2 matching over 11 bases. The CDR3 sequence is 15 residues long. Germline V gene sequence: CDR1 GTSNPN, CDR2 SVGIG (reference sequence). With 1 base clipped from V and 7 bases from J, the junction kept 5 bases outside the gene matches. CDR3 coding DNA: TGTGCCTGGAGTGCGGGACTAGCGGTTATCGGGGAGCTGTTTTTT. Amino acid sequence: CAWSAGLAVIGELFF.

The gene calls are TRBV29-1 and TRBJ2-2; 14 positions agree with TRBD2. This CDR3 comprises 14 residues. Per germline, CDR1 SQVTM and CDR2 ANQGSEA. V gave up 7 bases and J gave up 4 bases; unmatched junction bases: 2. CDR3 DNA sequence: TGCAGCGGACTAGCGGGGGGGCCCACCGGGGAGCTGTTTTTT. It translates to CSGLAGGPTGELFF.

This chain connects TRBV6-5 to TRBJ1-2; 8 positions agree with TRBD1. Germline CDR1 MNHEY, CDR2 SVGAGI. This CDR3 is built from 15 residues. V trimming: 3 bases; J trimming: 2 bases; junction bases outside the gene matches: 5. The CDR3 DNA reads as TGTGCCAGCAGTTATCAGGGGGCCTTAAACTATGGCTACACCTTC. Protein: CASSYQGALNYGYTF.

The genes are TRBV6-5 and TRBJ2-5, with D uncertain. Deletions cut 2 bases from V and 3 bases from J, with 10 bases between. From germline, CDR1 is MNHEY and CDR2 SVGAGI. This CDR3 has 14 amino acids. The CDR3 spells CASSYARQEETQYF. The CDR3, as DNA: TGTGCCAGCAGTTACGCGCGGCAAGAAGAGACCCAGTACTTC.

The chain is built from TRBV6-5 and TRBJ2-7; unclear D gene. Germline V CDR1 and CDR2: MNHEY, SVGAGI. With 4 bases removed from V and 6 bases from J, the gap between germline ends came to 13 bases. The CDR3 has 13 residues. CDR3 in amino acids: CASSLGQLLEQYF. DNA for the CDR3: TGTGCCAGCAGTTTGGGCCAACTTCTCGAGCAGTACTTC.

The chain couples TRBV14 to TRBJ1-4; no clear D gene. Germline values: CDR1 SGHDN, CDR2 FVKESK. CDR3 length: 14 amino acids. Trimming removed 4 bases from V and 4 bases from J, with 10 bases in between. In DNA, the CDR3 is TGTGCCAGCAGCCGGAGCCGGAGTAATGAAAAACTGTTTTTT. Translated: CASSRSRSNEKLFF.

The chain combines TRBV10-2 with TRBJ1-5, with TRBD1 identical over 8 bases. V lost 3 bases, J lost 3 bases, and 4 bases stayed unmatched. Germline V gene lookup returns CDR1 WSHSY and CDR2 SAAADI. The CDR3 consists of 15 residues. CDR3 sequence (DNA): TGCGCCAGCAGTGACGGGACAGGCAACAATCAGCCCCAGCATTTT. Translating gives CASSDGTGNNQPQHF.

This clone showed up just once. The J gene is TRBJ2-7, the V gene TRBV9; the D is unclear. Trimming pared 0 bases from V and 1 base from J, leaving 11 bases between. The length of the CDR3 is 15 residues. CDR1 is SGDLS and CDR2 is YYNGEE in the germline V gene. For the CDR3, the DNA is TGTGCCAGCAGCGTAGCAGCGATGGAGTCCTACGAGCAGTACTTC. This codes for CASSVAAMESYEQYF.

CDR3 in amino acids: CASSTGTGGSYNEQFF. The CDR3, as DNA: TGTGCCAGCAGCACCGGGACAGGGGGCTCCTACAATGAGCAGTTCTTC. The rearrangement links TRBV2 to TRBJ2-1, with 11 nucleotides matching TRBD1. Trimming cost V 6 bases and J 0 bases; bases outside gene matches: 4. Germline assignment: CDR1 SNHLY and CDR2 FYNNEI. This CDR3 region has 16 residues.